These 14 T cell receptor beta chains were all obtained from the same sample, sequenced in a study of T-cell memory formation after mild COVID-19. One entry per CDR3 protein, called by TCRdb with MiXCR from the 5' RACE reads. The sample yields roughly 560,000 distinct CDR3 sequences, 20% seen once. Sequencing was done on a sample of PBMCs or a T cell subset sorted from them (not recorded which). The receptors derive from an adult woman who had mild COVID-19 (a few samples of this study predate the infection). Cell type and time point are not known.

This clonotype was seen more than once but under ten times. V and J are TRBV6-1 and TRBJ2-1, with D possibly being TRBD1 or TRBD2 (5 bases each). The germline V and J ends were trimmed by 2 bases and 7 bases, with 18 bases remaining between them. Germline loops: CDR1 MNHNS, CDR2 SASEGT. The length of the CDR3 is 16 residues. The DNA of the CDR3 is TGTGCCAGCAGTGAAAGATTGGGGGATGCGGTTAATGAGCAGTTCTTC. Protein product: CASSERLGDAVNEQFF.

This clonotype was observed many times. In nucleotides, the CDR3 is TGTGCCAGCAGCTTGGCGGGAGGGCCAGGTAATGAGCAGTTCTTC. Amino acid sequence: CASSLAGGPGNEQFF. The chain employs TRBV7-9 and TRBJ2-1; 9 nucleotides agree with TRBD2. Germline values: CDR1 SEHNR, CDR2 FQNEAQ (reference sequence). Losses at the gene ends were 3 bases for V and 7 bases for J; bases not matched to a gene: 7. This CDR3 region has 15 residues.

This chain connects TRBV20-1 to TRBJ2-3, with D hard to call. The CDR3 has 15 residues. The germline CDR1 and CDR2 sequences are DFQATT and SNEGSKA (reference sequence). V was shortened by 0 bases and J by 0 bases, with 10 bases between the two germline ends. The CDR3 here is CSAREESDSTDTQYF. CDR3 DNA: TGCAGTGCTAGAGAAGAGTCAGACAGCACAGATACGCAGTATTTT.

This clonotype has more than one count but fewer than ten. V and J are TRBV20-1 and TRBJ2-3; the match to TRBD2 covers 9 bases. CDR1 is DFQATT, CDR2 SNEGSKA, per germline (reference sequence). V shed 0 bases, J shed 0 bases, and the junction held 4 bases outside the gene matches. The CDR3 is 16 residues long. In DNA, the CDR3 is TGCAGTGCTAGAGAGACTAGCGGCATTAGCACAGATACGCAGTATTTT. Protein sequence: CSARETSGISTDTQYF.

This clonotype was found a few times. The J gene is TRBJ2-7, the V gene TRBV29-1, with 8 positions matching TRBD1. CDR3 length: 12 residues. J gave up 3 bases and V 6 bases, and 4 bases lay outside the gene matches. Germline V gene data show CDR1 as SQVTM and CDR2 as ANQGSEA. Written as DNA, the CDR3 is TGCAGCGTGGGGGACAGGCTCTACGAGCAGTACTTC. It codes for CSVGDRLYEQYF.

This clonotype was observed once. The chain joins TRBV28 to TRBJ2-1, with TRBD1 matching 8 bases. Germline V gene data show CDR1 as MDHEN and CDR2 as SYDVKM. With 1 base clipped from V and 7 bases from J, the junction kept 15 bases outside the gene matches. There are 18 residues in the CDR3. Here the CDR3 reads CASSLSHIFRGHRNEQFF. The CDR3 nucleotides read TGTGCCAGCAGTTTATCCCACATCTTCAGGGGGCATAGGAATGAGCAGTTCTTC.

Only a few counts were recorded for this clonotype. Written as DNA, the CDR3 is TGTGCCAGCGGAAGTCCAGACCGATATGGCTACACCTTC. This translates into CASGSPDRYGYTF. The chain couples TRBV5-6 to TRBJ1-2; D is uncertain. Trimming cost V 7 bases and J 5 bases, with 15 bases left between them. CDR1 is SGHDT, CDR2 YYEEEE, per germline. The CDR3 runs 13 residues.

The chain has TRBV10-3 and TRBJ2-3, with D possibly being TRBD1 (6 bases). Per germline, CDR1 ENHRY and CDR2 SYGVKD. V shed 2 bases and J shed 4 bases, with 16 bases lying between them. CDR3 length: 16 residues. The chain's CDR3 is CAISETQGYSPDTQYF. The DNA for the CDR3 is TGTGCCATCAGTGAGACCCAGGGGTATAGCCCAGATACGCAGTATTTT.

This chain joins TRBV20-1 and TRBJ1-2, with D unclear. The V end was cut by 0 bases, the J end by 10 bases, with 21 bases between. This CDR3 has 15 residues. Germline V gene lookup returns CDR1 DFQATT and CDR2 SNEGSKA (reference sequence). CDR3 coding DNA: TGCAGTGCTAGAGATAAAATTAGGGAACTAACGTCCTACACCTTC. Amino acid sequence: CSARDKIRELTSYTF.

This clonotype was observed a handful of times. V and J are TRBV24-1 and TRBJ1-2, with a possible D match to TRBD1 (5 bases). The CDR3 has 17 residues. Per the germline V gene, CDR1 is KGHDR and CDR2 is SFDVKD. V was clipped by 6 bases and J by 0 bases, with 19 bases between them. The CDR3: CATSSTAGTEANYGYTF. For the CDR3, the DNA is TGTGCCACCAGTTCAACCGCCGGGACGGAAGCTAACTATGGCTACACCTTC.

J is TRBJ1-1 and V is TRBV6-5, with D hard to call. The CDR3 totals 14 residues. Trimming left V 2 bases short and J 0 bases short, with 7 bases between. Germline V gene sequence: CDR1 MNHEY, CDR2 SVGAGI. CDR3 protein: CASSYGLVNTEAFF. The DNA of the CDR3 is TGTGCCAGCAGTTACGGGTTGGTGAACACTGAAGCTTTCTTT.

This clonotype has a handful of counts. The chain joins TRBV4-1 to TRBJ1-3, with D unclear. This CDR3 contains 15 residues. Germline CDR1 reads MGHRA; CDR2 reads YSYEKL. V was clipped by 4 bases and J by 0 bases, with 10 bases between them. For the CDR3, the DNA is TGCGCCAGCAGCCTGACGGTTAGCTCTGGAAACACCATATATTTT. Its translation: CASSLTVSSGNTIYF.

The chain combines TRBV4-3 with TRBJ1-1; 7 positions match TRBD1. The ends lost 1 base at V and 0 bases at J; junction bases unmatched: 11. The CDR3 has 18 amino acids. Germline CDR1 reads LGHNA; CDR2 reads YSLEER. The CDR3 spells CASSQGGAGTVMNTEAFF. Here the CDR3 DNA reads TGCGCCAGCAGCCAAGGTGGGGCCGGGACAGTTATGAACACTGAAGCTTTCTTT.

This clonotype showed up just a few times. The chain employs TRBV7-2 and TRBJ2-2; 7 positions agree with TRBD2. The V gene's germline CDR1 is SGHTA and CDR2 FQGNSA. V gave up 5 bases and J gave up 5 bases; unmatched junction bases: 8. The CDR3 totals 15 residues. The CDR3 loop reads CASSPGGGPTGELFF. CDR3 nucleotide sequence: TGTGCCAGCAGCCCGGGGGGTGGTCCGACCGGGGAGCTGTTTTTT.